This T cell receptor beta chain was obtained from a study of control samples from healthy donors and cancer patients. TCRdb's table, derived via immunoSEQ multiplex PCR, lists solely in-frame clones and lacks some. This table has approximately 170,000 clones, 90% appearing once. There are 14 residues in the CDR3. Trimming cost V 3 bases and J 4 bases, with 10 bases left between them. The V gene's germline CDR1 is LNHDA and CDR2 SQIVND (reference sequence). The sequenced material came from blood. V usage is TRBV19 and J usage is TRBJ2-1; D may be TRBD2 (6 bases). The TCR sequence derives from a woman in her 50s in good health. In DNA, the CDR3 is TGTGCCAGTAGTATGGGGGGACTGTACAATGAGCAGTTCTTC. Residues: CASSMGGLYNEQFF.